This T cell receptor (beta chain) comes out of a study of CD4 T cells in relation to SARS-CoV-2 and coronaviruses. This clone was observed a few times. Here immunoSEQ multiplex PCR was the method, and the copy in TCRdb shows in-frame clones only, minus some. The data contain approximately 50,000 clones, 92% of them seen just once; the ten biggest clones take up about 0.4%. The material sequenced was naive CD4+ T cells from PBMCs. The subset here: naive CD4+ T cells isolated by negative enrichment. The clonotype originates from an adult with COVID-19.

The CDR3: CASVQNGELFF. The CDR3 DNA sequence: TGTGCCAGCGTACAGAACGGGGAGCTGTTTTTT. The rearrangement links TRBV28 to TRBJ2-2; no reliable D call. The ends were cut back, 8 bases at V and 7 bases at J, with 8 bases in the middle. The V gene's germline CDR1 is MDHEN and CDR2 SYDVKM. The CDR3 contains 11 residues.